This T cell receptor beta chain was found in a study of T cell repertoires in cytomegalovirus infection. At the level of the study: Both a matching HLA type and CMV infection were indicated by public TCR beta signatures.

The study, taken as a whole, reports: Predominance within the ex vivo response was attributable to HLA-C-restricted CMV-specific TCR beta clonotypes. Totalled public TCR beta family frequency picked out people who carried CMV plus the relevant HLA.

The CDR3 length is 16 residues. V lost 1 base and J 3 bases, leaving 15 bases between the germline ends. The germline CDR1 and CDR2 sequences are MNHEY and SVGEGT. Regarding this clonotype: Its antigen is not known.

In TCRdb, the reads were re-called with MiXCR into one record per CDR3 protein. The data hold under 300,000 distinct CDR3 sequences, with about 17% observed a single time. The sample taken for sequencing was CD8+ T cells from PBMCs. The chain uses TRBV6-2 or TRBV6-3 and TRBJ1-1, with D maybe TRBD1 (5 bases). The clonotype comes from a human donor in good health (CMV status not recorded). Some clones in this sample may be carry-over from other donors' samples. The CDR3 nucleotides read TGTGCCAGCAGTTACTTCGACAGCGCCGGGGACACTGAAGCTTTCTTT. This encodes CASSYFDSAGDTEAFF.